The rows below give T cell receptor beta chains drawn from one sample of a study of prognosis after radiotherapy for stage I lung cancer. Via MiXCR, TCRdb re-called the multiplex PCR reads, giving one row per CDR3 protein. Altogether around 59,000 distinct CDR3 sequences are present, approximately 25% being singletons, with the ten largest covering 6% to 9%. The sample in question was PBMCs, obtained before or after stereotactic body radiation therapy (not recorded which). Source of these receptors: a donor over 45 with non-small cell lung cancer. Each CDR3 is given with its conserved first and last residue. Fields, in order: D gene, J gene, V gene, clone size, CDR3 length, CDR3 DNA, CDR3 protein. The D gene is left open where the match is weak. The listing skips clone size in some rows; elsewhere it reads once, few, many or a size class.

. | TRBJ2-7 | TRBV6-5 | . | 15 | TGTGCCATCAGTTACGACCCGACGGACTCCTATGAGCAGTACTTC | CAISYDPTDSYEQYF
TRBD1 | TRBJ1-2 | TRBV6-1 | many | 13 | TGTGCCAGCAGCCCGACAGGGGCCTATGGCTACACCTTC | CASSPTGAYGYTF
TRBD2 | TRBJ2-1 | TRBV30 | many | 13 | TGTGCTCTCACTAGCGGGGGCTACAATGAGCAGTTCTTC | CALTSGGYNEQFF
. | TRBJ2-5 | TRBV20-1 | few | 16 | TGCAGTGCCAGAGAGCCGAGGGGGCGGGGCCAAGAGACCCAGTACTTC | CSAREPRGRGQETQYF
. | TRBJ2-7 | TRBV9 | many | 13 | TGTGCCAGCAGCCCCCGGACCTTGGGCGAGCAGTACTTC | CASSPRTLGEQYF
TRBD1 | TRBJ1-2 | TRBV20-1 | many | 13 | TGCAGTGCTAGACGGGACAGGGAGAATGGCTACACCTTC | CSARRDRENGYTF
. | TRBJ2-2 | TRBV13 | many | 14 | TGTGCCAGCAGCTCCGGAGGGGGGCCCGGGGAGCTGTTTTTT | CASSSGGGPGELFF
. | TRBJ1-2 | TRBV29-1 | many | 13 | TGCAGCGTTTGGCACATTCTCAACTATGGCTACACCTTC | CSVWHILNYGYTF
TRBD1 | TRBJ2-7 | TRBV6-1 | many | 15 | TGTGCCAGCAGTGTCGGGACAGCGAACTCCTACGAGCAGTACTTC | CASSVGTANSYEQYF
. | TRBJ2-7 | TRBV7-8 | . | 15 | TGTACCAGCAGCCAAAGAGGGCGACAGTCCTACGAGCAGTACTTC | CTSSQRGRQSYEQYF
. | TRBJ1-4 | TRBV6-1 | many | 14 | TGTGCCAGCGGCTACAGTTCCCTAGGGGAAAAACTGTTTTTT | CASGYSSLGEKLFF
. | TRBJ2-1 | TRBV7-8 | many | 14 | TGTGCCAGCAAAGGGGGGGCCGGGTACAATGAGCAGTTCTTC | CASKGGAGYNEQFF
TRBD1 | TRBJ1-4 | TRBV30 | many | 17 | TGTGCCTGGAGTGCATGGAGGACAGGGGGCCTAAATGAAAAACTGTTTTTT | CAWSAWRTGGLNEKLFF
. | TRBJ1-6 | TRBV25-1 | many | 12 | TGTGCCAGCAATTGGGGGAATTCACCCCTCCACTTT | CASNWGNSPLHF
. | TRBJ1-5 | TRBV12-3/TRBV12-4 | many | 12 | TGTGCCAGCAGTCCGGGGGATCAGCCCCAGCATTTT | CASSPGDQPQHF
. | TRBJ1-1 | TRBV3-1 | many | 13 | TGTGCCAGCAGCCATGTCAGGGGCACTGAAGCTTTCTTT | CASSHVRGTEAFF